A selection of T cell receptor beta chains follows, all from one sample in a study of cytomegalovirus exposure and HLA in healthy donors. Measured with immunoSEQ multiplex PCR; TCRdb has only the in-frame clones, and not every one. The data hold about 130,000 clones, with around 77% observed a single time. Sequencing was carried out using PBMCs. These receptors came from a young man in good health. Each CDR3 is given with its conserved first and last residue. A D gene is named only where the DNA matches it firmly. The size entry is marked missing in some rows and otherwise reads once, few, many or a size class.

d_call,j_call,clone_size,v_call,cdr3_aa,cdr3_nt
.,TRBJ2-1,.,TRBV10-3,CAISFGRDRVAAGGPVEQFF,TGTGCCATCAGTTTCGGCCGGGACAGGGTTGCGGCGGGAGGGCCGGTTGAGCAGTTCTTC
TRBD1,TRBJ2-5,.,TRBV15,CATDVGTGPKETQYF,TGTGCCACCGATGTGGGGACAGGACCGAAAGAGACCCAGTACTTC
.,TRBJ2-5,once,TRBV19,CASSIGQGLGTQYF,TGTGCCAGTAGTATCGGTCAGGGGCTTGGGACCCAGTACTTC
TRBD1,TRBJ1-2,.,TRBV28,CASRTGGGYTF,TGTGCCAGCCGGACAGGGGGTGGCTACACCTTC
TRBD1,TRBJ2-5,.,TRBV29-1,CSVTATGGRETQYF,TGCAGCGTGACCGCGACAGGGGGCAGAGAGACCCAGTACTTC
.,TRBJ1-5,.,TRBV7-2,CASSFFGGQPQHF,TGTGCCAGCAGCTTTTTCGGAGGGCAGCCCCAGCATTTT
TRBD1,TRBJ2-7,few,TRBV27,CASRDGTGSTYEQYF,TGTGCCAGCAGGGACGGGACAGGGAGTACCTACGAGCAGTACTTC
TRBD2,TRBJ2-1,.,TRBV28,CASRPGTSNEQFF,TGTGCCAGCAGGCCCGGGACTAGCAATGAGCAGTTCTTC
.,TRBJ1-2,.,TRBV27,CASSHYGSVDGGYTF,TGTGCCAGCAGTCACTACGGGTCCGTTGATGGGGGCTACACCTTC
TRBD2,TRBJ2-1,once,TRBV2,CAGSGRTYNEQFF,TGTGCCGGTAGCGGGAGAACCTACAATGAGCAGTTCTTC
.,TRBJ1-4,.,TRBV7-9,CASSLNNNEKLFF,TGTGCCAGCAGCTTAAACAATAATGAAAAACTGTTTTTT
.,TRBJ1-1,.,TRBV6-5,CASREPGTEAFF,TGTGCCAGCCGGGAGCCTGGGACTGAAGCTTTCTTT
TRBD1,TRBJ2-7,.,TRBV23-1,CASSQQGAVRTYEQCF,TGCGCCAGCAGTCAACAGGGGGCGGTTAGGACCTACGAGCAGTGCTTC
.,TRBJ1-1,.,TRBV7-9,CASSLRQHTEAFF,TGTGCCAGCAGTCTCCGACAGCACACTGAAGCTTTCTTT
TRBD1,TRBJ2-7,.,TRBV5-6,CASSSTGEIHEQYF,TGTGCCAGCAGCTCCACAGGGGAGATCCACGAGCAGTACTTC
TRBD2,TRBJ2-5,.,TRBV29-1,CSVEAGGRETQYF,TGCAGCGTCGAGGCGGGGGGTAGGGAGACCCAGTACTTC
TRBD2,TRBJ2-3,once,TRBV7-3,CASSSPSGSTDTQYF,TGTGCCAGCAGCTCACCTAGCGGGAGCACAGATACGCAGTATTTT
.,TRBJ2-1,.,TRBV29-1,CSVARTGRDNEQFF,TGCAGCGTTGCCCGGACAGGGAGGGACAATGAGCAGTTCTTC
.,TRBJ2-2,.,TRBV11-2,CASRRGLSTGELFF,TGTGCCAGCAGACGAGGCCTATCCACCGGGGAGCTGTTTTTT
TRBD2,TRBJ2-1,few,TRBV6-6,CASSIQGTSNEQFF,TGTGCCAGCAGTATCCAGGGGACTAGTAATGAGCAGTTCTTC
.,TRBJ1-2,once,TRBV7-6,CASSLAPETYSYTF,TGTGCCAGCAGCTTAGCGCCTGAAACTTATAGCTACACCTTC
.,TRBJ1-5,once,TRBV27,CASSLVQGGQPQHF,TGTGCCAGCAGTTTAGTACAGGGTGGTCAGCCCCAGCATTTT
.,TRBJ2-7,.,TRBV11-3,CASSSQGSPREQYF,TGTGCCAGCAGCAGTCAGGGGTCCCCTCGTGAGCAGTACTTC
TRBD2,TRBJ2-5,.,TRBV4-3,CASSQKEDEVRGGVRETQYF,TGCGCCAGCAGCCAAAAAGAGGATGAGGTGCGGGGGGGGGTTCGAGAGACCCAGTACTTC
.,TRBJ2-7,.,TRBV28,CASSLSRGLSSYEQYF,TGTGCCAGCAGTTTATCGCGGGGCCTTAGCTCCTACGAGCAGTACTTC
TRBD2,TRBJ2-3,.,TRBV4-1,CASSHPTSGSTDTQYF,TGCGCCAGCAGCCACCCCACTAGCGGGAGCACAGATACGCAGTATTTT
.,TRBJ1-1,.,TRBV30,CAWSVPSAGRTEAFF,TGTGCCTGGAGTGTACCGTCGGCAGGGCGGACTGAAGCTTTCTTT
TRBD1,TRBJ2-1,.,TRBV2,CASSEVSRGNEQFF,TGTGCCAGCAGTGAAGTTAGCAGGGGGAATGAGCAGTTCTTC
.,TRBJ2-7,.,TRBV6-6,CASSLRLTLGEQYF,TGTGCCAGCAGTTTGAGGTTGACCCTGGGCGAGCAGTACTTC
TRBD2,TRBJ2-3,.,TRBV7-9,CASSLELAGADTQYF,TGTGCCAGCAGCTTAGAACTAGCGGGAGCAGATACGCAGTATTTT
.,TRBJ2-5,.,TRBV18,CASSPNFGRETQYF,TGTGCCAGCTCACCAAATTTCGGGAGAGAGACCCAGTACTTC
TRBD1,TRBJ1-1,.,TRBV7-6,CASSLDRRGRNTEAFF,TGTGCCAGCAGCTTAGATCGGAGGGGGCGGAACACTGAAGCTTTCTTT
.,TRBJ2-6,medium-sized,TRBV4-3,CASSRGSGSGANVLTF,TGCGCCAGCAGCCGAGGATCCGGGTCCGGGGCCAACGTCCTGACTTTC
.,TRBJ2-1,.,TRBV21-1,CASSKVHRGRDNEQFF,TGTGCCAGCAGCAAAGTCCACAGGGGGCGTGACAATGAGCAGTTCTTC
.,TRBJ1-4,.,TRBV5-1,CASSSLGARNEKLFF,TGCGCCAGCAGCTCCCTAGGGGCCCGTAATGAAAAACTGTTTTTT
.,TRBJ1-4,once,TRBV30,CAYNPRGEKLFF,TGTGCCTACAACCCTAGGGGGGAAAAACTGTTTTTT
.,TRBJ2-1,.,TRBV30,CAWSNLGSYNEQFF,TGTGCCTGGAGTAACCTCGGCTCCTACAATGAGCAGTTCTTC
TRBD1,TRBJ2-7,.,TRBV7-9,CASSLWDRGLYF,TGTGCCAGCAGCTTATGGGACAGGGGTCTGTACTTC
TRBD1,TRBJ1-1,.,TRBV2,CASTINPGTGGIDTEAFF,TGTGCCAGCACCATAAACCCCGGGACAGGGGGCATCGACACTGAAGCTTTCTTT
.,TRBJ2-2,.,TRBV9,CASSVVGGAGTGELFF,TGTGCCAGCAGCGTAGTAGGGGGGGCTGGCACCGGGGAGCTGTTTTTT
.,TRBJ2-3,once,TRBV5-6,CASSKVAPDTQYF,TGTGCCAGTTCTAAGGTAGCCCCCGATACGCAGTATTTT
TRBD1,TRBJ1-5,.,TRBV30,CASDRPLRDSYQPQHF,TGTGCCTCCGACCGCCCACTCCGGGACAGTTATCAGCCCCAGCATTTT
.,TRBJ2-4,.,TRBV29-1,CSGGAENIQYF,TGCAGCGGTGGGGCAGAAAACATTCAGTACTTC
.,TRBJ2-3,.,TRBV7-2,CASSPRGSTDTQYF,TGTGCCAGCAGCCCACGGGGAAGCACAGATACGCAGTATTTT
.,TRBJ2-4,.,TRBV1,CTSSSNFLAGVYF,TGCACCAGCAGTTCAAACTTCCTAGCGGGAGTATACTTC
.,TRBJ2-7,.,TRBV28,CASSLSAGGQYF,TGTGCCAGCAGTTTATCCGCCGGCGGGCAGTACTTC
.,TRBJ1-5,.,TRBV7-3,CASSLDRGQPQHF,TGTGCCAGCAGCTTAGACCGGGGTCAGCCCCAGCATTTT
.,TRBJ1-2,.,TRBV5-4,CASSRGRDRGGDGYTF,TGTGCCAGCAGCCGAGGCCGGGACCGAGGGGGGGATGGCTACACCTTC
.,TRBJ2-3,.,TRBV5-8,CASSLRGSTDTQYF,TGTGCCAGCAGCTTGAGAGGGAGCACAGATACGCAGTATTTT
.,TRBJ1-4,.,TRBV7-8,CASSLVGQYNEKLFF,TGTGCCAGCAGCTTAGTGGGGCAGTATAATGAAAAACTGTTTTTT
TRBD2,TRBJ2-6,.,TRBV9,CASSLSGLAGAGANVLTF,TGTGCCAGCAGCCTGTCGGGACTAGCGGGAGCTGGGGCCAACGTCCTGACTTTC
TRBD1,TRBJ1-5,.,TRBV2,CASSETPTGALYSNQPQHF,TGTGCCAGCAGTGAAACCCCGACAGGGGCCTTATATAGCAATCAGCCCCAGCATTTT
.,TRBJ1-1,.,TRBV7-2,CASSPRRTVNTEAFF,TGTGCCAGCAGCCCTCGACGGACTGTGAACACTGAAGCTTTCTTT
.,TRBJ1-2,.,TRBV27,CASRTGLDGYTF,TGTGCCAGCAGAACAGGGTTGGATGGCTACACCTTC
.,TRBJ1-2,once,TRBV4-3,CASSLMGSLDYGYTF,TGCGCCAGCAGCCTCATGGGCTCCTTAGACTATGGCTACACCTTC
TRBD1,TRBJ1-5,.,TRBV29-1,CSPGGQGNDSNQPQHF,TGCAGCCCCGGGGGACAGGGAAATGATAGCAATCAGCCCCAGCATTTT
.,TRBJ2-1,once,TRBV4-1,CASSRSGGLNGNEQFF,TGCGCCAGCAGCCGCTCAGGGGGGCTAAATGGGAATGAGCAGTTCTTC